The source of this T cell receptor (beta chain) is a study of HIV-infected patients and healthy controls. This clonotype was recorded at least ten times. Alpha and beta constant-region primers primed reverse transcription of approximately 0.55 ug RNA. Alpha and beta chain libraries were made separately by chain-specific third strand synthesis with multiplexing indices. TCRdb independently ran MiXCR on the 5' RACE reads; one entry per CDR3 protein. The profile shows 18,000 or so distinct CDR3 sequences, 9% to 10% of them singletons. Whole blood was used without fractionation, so all unsorted peripheral T cells were included. CDR3 length equals 15 residues. CDR1 LGHDT and CDR2 YNNKEL come from the germline V gene (reference sequence). Losses at the gene ends were 2 bases for V and 0 bases for J; bases not matched to a gene: 3.

The chain is built from TRBV3-1 and TRBJ2-7; 8 bases fit TRBD2. The specimen was blood. This sequence was found in an adult in good health. DNA for the CDR3: TGTGCCAGCAGCCAACTACTAGCGGACTCCTACGAGCAGTACTTC. It encodes CASSQLLADSYEQYF.